Shown below are 13 T cell receptor beta chains from a single sample sequenced in a study of identical twins. Using its own MiXCR run on the 5' RACE reads, TCRdb lists one record per CDR3 protein. The repertoire holds about 720,000 distinct CDR3 sequences, with over 8.5% as singletons. This same sample was also taken into another study, of yellow fever vaccine responses in identical twins.

Sequencing input: PBMCs. These receptors were collected from a woman younger than 30 in good health.

The rearrangement links TRBV10-3 to TRBJ1-1; no clear D. CDR3 size: 16 residues. Trimming pared 0 bases from V and 0 bases from J, leaving 11 bases between. Germline CDR1 and CDR2: ENHRY and SYGVKD. In DNA form, the CDR3 reads TGTGCCATCAGTGAGTCTTTTGAGGGATTGAACACTGAAGCTTTCTTT. This codes for CAISESFEGLNTEAFF.

This clonotype was detected only a few times. V and J are TRBV4-3 and TRBJ2-7; D ambiguous. V lost 0 bases, J lost 0 bases, and 15 bases lay in between. The CDR3 consists of 17 residues. Germline V lookup: CDR1 LGHNA, CDR2 YSLEER. The CDR3 nucleotides are TGCGCCAGCAGCCAAGATCGTGTAGGGTCGACCTCCTACGAGCAGTACTTC. Protein sequence: CASSQDRVGSTSYEQYF.

The gene calls are TRBV6-5 and TRBJ2-7; no clear D. Germline V gene sequence: CDR1 MNHEY, CDR2 SVGAGI. V was pared by 2 bases and J by 2 bases, with 10 bases between. The CDR3 is made up of 14 amino acids. CDR3 DNA sequence: TGTGCCAGCAGTTACAGGGAATTTCCCTACGAGCAGTACTTC. This sequence encodes CASSYREFPYEQYF.

The chain recombines TRBV6-6 with TRBJ1-6; no firm D call. Per germline, CDR1 MNHNY and CDR2 SVGAGI (reference sequence). This CDR3 is built from 13 residues. Trimming left V 4 bases short and J 10 bases short, with 11 bases between. In DNA, the CDR3 is TGTGCCAGCAGTTTCCAGGTGGGATCACCCCTCCACTTT. It codes for CASSFQVGSPLHF.

The chain has TRBV6-5 and TRBJ2-7; D is perhaps TRBD2 (6 bases). The CDR3 loop spans 13 amino acids. Trimming took off 0 bases at V and 6 bases at J, with 9 bases between the two ends. Per the germline V gene, CDR1 is MNHEY and CDR2 is SVGAGI. For the CDR3, the DNA is TGTGCCAGCAGTTACTCTGGGGGGATCGAGCAGTACTTC. Protein: CASSYSGGIEQYF.

As concerns this clonotype: This may be a read error, as it is one base from a much larger clone. This chain uses TRBV7-2 with TRBJ2-1; 8 bases map to TRBD2. The CDR3 sequence is 15 residues long. The trim removed 6 bases at V and 5 bases at J, leaving 9 bases unmatched. The germline gives CDR1 SGHTA, CDR2 FQGNSA. In DNA, the CDR3 is TGTGCCAGCAGATCCGGACTAGCCGGGAACAATGAGCAGTTCTTC. It yields the protein CASRSGLAGNNEQFF.

The rearrangement joins TRBV6-1 to TRBJ2-7, with D possibly called TRBD1 or TRBD2 (5 bases each). This CDR3 is 14 amino acids long. Deletions cut 6 bases from V and 12 bases from J, with 24 bases between. The germline gives CDR1 MNHNS, CDR2 SASEGT. The chain's CDR3 is CASSPGIRVGQMYF. The CDR3 DNA reads TGTGCCAGCAGCCCGGGGATCCGGGTGGGGCAGATGTACTTC.

This clonotype was seen only a few times. The J gene is TRBJ1-1, the V gene TRBV25-1; D is possibly TRBD1 (5 bases). Germline values: CDR1 MGHDK, CDR2 SYGVNS. The CDR3 sequence is 15 residues long. Trimming pared 7 bases from V and 6 bases from J, leaving 21 bases between. In nucleotides, the CDR3 is TGTGCCAGCAACCCGGGAGGGGCGGGGAATTCTGAAGCTTTCTTT. It is translated as CASNPGGAGNSEAFF.

This clonotype has more than one count but fewer than ten. The chain joins TRBV4-3 to TRBJ2-7; D is perhaps TRBD2 (6 bases). The CDR3 contains 14 residues. V lost 8 bases to trimming and J lost 3 bases, with 17 bases between them. Per germline, CDR1 LGHNA and CDR2 YSLEER. In nucleotides, the CDR3 is TGCGCCAGCGCCCCGGGGCGGGATCACTACGAGCAGTACTTC. It specifies CASAPGRDHYEQYF.

The chain uses TRBV2 and TRBJ1-4; 10 bases are shared with TRBD1. Germline assignment: CDR1 SNHLY and CDR2 FYNNEI. V lost 4 bases to trimming and J lost 8 bases; unmatched junction nucleotides: 4. CDR3 size: 14 residues. CDR3 DNA: TGTGCCAGCAGTGGCGGGACAGGGGACGAAAAACTGTTTTTT. Translated, it gives CASSGGTGDEKLFF.

Many counts were recorded for this clonotype. The CDR3 region is CSVESEFHTDTQYF. CDR3 in DNA: TGCAGCGTTGAATCGGAATTCCACACAGATACGCAGTATTTT. The V and J genes are TRBV29-1 and TRBJ2-3; D unclear. This CDR3 spans 14 amino acids. Trimming pared 2 bases from V and 2 bases from J, leaving 11 bases between. Germline V gene sequence: CDR1 SQVTM, CDR2 ANQGSEA.

In its sample, this clonotype was seen many times. This rearrangement joins TRBV7-2 to TRBJ2-7; D unclear. Looked up from germline, CDR1 is SGHTA and CDR2 is FQGNSA. Between the trimmed V and J ends, which lost 2 bases and 4 bases, there was a span of 15 bases. There are 15 residues in the CDR3. CDR3 sequence (DNA): TGTGCCAGCAGCTTAAACCCCCCCGGTCCGTACGAGCAGTACTTC. Translating it yields CASSLNPPGPYEQYF. Full variable domain (outside the CDR3, taken from reference TRBV7-2 and TRBJ2-7): GAGVSQSPSNKVTEKGKDVELRCDPISGHTALYWYRQSLGQGLEFLIYFQGNSAPDKSGLPSDRFSAERTGGSVSTLTIQRTQQEDSAVYLCASSLNPPGPYEQYFGPGTRLTVT.

The chain combines TRBV18 with TRBJ2-3; 9 bases align to TRBD1. The V and J ends lost 2 bases and 5 bases, in that order; junction bases with no gene match: 8. In germline, CDR1 is KGHSH, CDR2 LQKENI. The CDR3 is made up of 16 amino acids. CDR3 region: CASSPNGDRVKDTQYF. The CDR3 DNA is TGTGCCAGCTCACCAAATGGGGACAGGGTGAAAGATACGCAGTATTTT.